Each of the 24 T cell receptor beta chains below was sequenced from the same sample in a study of T cell clonotyping in hematopoietic cell transplantation. Time point given: recipient sample about 28 days before transplant, after cytoreduction. TCRdb keeps only in-frame clones here, not all; method: immunoSEQ multiplex PCR. The sample holds some 30,000 clones; roughly three quarters are singletons and the top ten take 5% to 6.5%. Sequenced material: peripheral blood mononuclear cells, taken before stem cell transplant. The receptor set was obtained from a man aged 45 to 65 with myelodysplastic syndrome. Some clones in this sample may be carry-over from other donors' samples.

This clone was recorded only once. This sequence joins TRBV30 and TRBJ2-1; 7 bases match TRBD1. Germline CDR1 and CDR2: GTSNPN and SVGIG (reference sequence). The V segment lost 5 bases and the J segment 6 bases; nucleotides outside the gene matches: 10. CDR3 length: 14 residues. The DNA for the CDR3 is TGTGCCTGGGGGCCGGGACAGTGGGCCAATGAGCAGTTCTTC. Amino acid sequence: CAWGPGQWANEQFF. Looking up the rest from reference TRBV30 and TRBJ2-1 gives the full variable domain: SQTIHQWPATLVQPVGSPLSLECTVEGTSNPNLYWYRQAAGRGLQLLFYSVGIGQISSEVPQNLSASRPQDRQFILSSKKLLLSDSGFYLCAWGPGQWANEQFFGPGTRLTVL.

The J gene is TRBJ2-5, the V gene TRBV2; no clear D gene. This CDR3 spans 13 amino acids. CDR1 is SNHLY, CDR2 FYNNEI, per germline. V lost 4 bases to trimming and J lost 5 bases, with 11 bases between them. This chain's CDR3 is CASSGETPETQYF. DNA of the CDR3: TGTGCCAGCAGTGGCGAGACTCCTGAGACCCAGTACTTC.

This rearrangement joins TRBV29-1 to TRBJ1-3, with D hard to call. This CDR3 comprises 11 residues. The V end lost 7 bases, the J end lost 2 bases, and 6 bases lay between the germline ends. Per the germline V gene, CDR1 is SQVTM and CDR2 is ANQGSEA. CDR3 protein: CSGRTGNTIYF. CDR3 bases: TGCAGCGGCAGAACTGGAAACACCATATATTTT.

This chain joins TRBV5-4 and TRBJ2-5; D might be TRBD1 (6 bases). Germline V gene data show CDR1 as SGHNT and CDR2 as YYREEE (reference sequence). The V gene lost 4 bases and the J gene lost 1 base, with 14 bases spanning the gap. There are 15 residues in the CDR3. CDR3 bases: TGTGCCAGCAGCCAAACAACAGGGTCCCAAGAGACCCAGTACTTC. This gives the protein CASSQTTGSQETQYF.

This clone occurred a few times. The chain employs TRBV29-1 and TRBJ2-7, with 7 bases matching TRBD2. The CDR3 has 16 residues. The V and J ends lost 6 bases and 3 bases, in that order; junction bases with no gene match: 17. Germline lookup yields CDR1 SQVTM and CDR2 ANQGSEA. CDR3: CSVEGHPGGLDYEQYF. The CDR3 DNA reads TGCAGCGTCGAGGGTCACCCGGGGGGACTCGACTACGAGCAGTACTTC.

The gene calls are TRBV6-5 and TRBJ1-5; 8 bases agree with TRBD1. Germline V gives CDR1 MNHEY, CDR2 SVGAGI. V was pared by 6 bases and J by 7 bases, with 11 bases of the junction left unmatched. The CDR3 runs to 15 residues. The CDR3 DNA is TGTGCCAGCAGCACATCGACAGGGGATCGGCAGCCCCAGCATTTT. Translated: CASSTSTGDRQPQHF.

The chain employs TRBV6-5 and TRBJ2-3, with 12 bases that match TRBD2. Looked up from germline, CDR1 is MNHEY and CDR2 is SVGAGI. V lost 4 bases, J lost 8 bases, and 10 bases stayed unmatched. The CDR3 runs 16 residues. In DNA, the CDR3 is TGTGCCAGCAGTTGGGCTAGCGGGGGGGCAGAAGGTACGCAGTATTTT. This sequence encodes CASSWASGGAEGTQYF.

The chain carries TRBV29-1 and TRBJ2-3; D is unclear. V lost 3 bases and J 4 bases, leaving 11 bases between the germline ends. The CDR3 consists of 13 residues. Germline CDR1 reads SQVTM; CDR2 reads ANQGSEA. The CDR3 DNA reads TGCAGCGTTGACCTGGGATTAGCAGATACGCAGTATTTT. Translated, it gives CSVDLGLADTQYF.

V gene TRBV4-1 combines with J gene TRBJ2-7; no reliable D call. This CDR3 is 15 amino acids long. Germline lookup yields CDR1 MGHRA and CDR2 YSYEKL. Trimming removed 7 bases at V and 4 bases at J, with 20 bases between. The CDR3 region is CASTPSLGVSYEQYF. The CDR3 DNA reads TGCGCCAGCACCCCGTCTTTAGGAGTCTCTTACGAGCAGTACTTC.

The V call is TRBV29-1, the J call TRBJ2-2; D is possibly TRBD2 (6 bases). V was shortened by 6 bases and J by 4 bases, with 15 bases between the two germline ends. The germline V gene encodes CDR1 SQVTM and CDR2 ANQGSEA. The CDR3 sequence is 14 residues long. The CDR3 spells CSVDQGGGTGELFF. CDR3 nucleotides: TGCAGCGTAGATCAGGGAGGAGGCACCGGGGAGCTGTTTTTT.

The rearrangement uses TRBV28 and TRBJ1-3; 9 nucleotides match TRBD1. The length of the CDR3 is 16 residues. The V segment lost 5 bases and the J segment 1 base; nucleotides outside the gene matches: 6. Germline assignment: CDR1 MDHEN and CDR2 SYDVKM. CDR3 DNA: TGTGCCAGCAGTACCGGACAGGGGATATCTGGAAACACCATATATTTT. Its translation: CASSTGQGISGNTIYF.

This chain connects TRBV29-1 to TRBJ2-1; 8 nucleotides agree with TRBD1. The germline V gene has CDR1 SQVTM and CDR2 ANQGSEA. V was clipped by 5 bases and J by 5 bases; unmatched bases: 5. The CDR3 totals 13 residues. The CDR3, as DNA: TGCAGCGTTTGCAAGGACAGGGACAATGAGCAGTTCTTC. Its translation is CSVCKDRDNEQFF.

V gene TRBV6-1 combines with J gene TRBJ2-7; D unresolved. Germline V gene lookup returns CDR1 MNHNS and CDR2 SASEGT. V was pared by 3 bases and J by 2 bases, with 11 bases between. This CDR3 has 14 amino acids. CDR3 loop: CASSDRRLPYEQYF. In nucleotides, the CDR3 is TGTGCCAGCAGTGATAGGCGTTTGCCCTACGAGCAGTACTTC.

V and J are TRBV28 and TRBJ2-2, with D perhaps matching TRBD2 (5 bases). Germline V gene data show CDR1 as MDHEN and CDR2 as SYDVKM. Trimming removed 3 bases from V and 1 base from J, with 12 bases in between. The CDR3 runs to 16 residues. The CDR3 spells CASSFAGFGNTGELFF. The CDR3 coding sequence is TGTGCCAGCAGTTTCGCGGGTTTTGGGAACACCGGGGAGCTGTTTTTT. The full variable domain, completed using reference TRBV28 and TRBJ2-2, is DVKVTQSSRYLVKRTGEKVFLECVQDMDHENMFWYRQDPGLGLRLIYFSYDVKMKEKGDIPEGYSVSREKKERFSLILESASTNQTSMYLCASSFAGFGNTGELFFGEGSRLTVL.

This chain joins TRBV5-1 and TRBJ1-2, with a possible D match to TRBD1 (6 bases). This CDR3 is built from 15 residues. Trimming cost V 5 bases and J 6 bases, with 20 bases left between them. Per the germline V gene, CDR1 is SGHRS and CDR2 is YFSETQ. CDR3 nucleotide sequence: TGCGCCAGCAGAGAAGGGGCAGGGGAGGTGAATGGCTACACCTTC. Translated, it gives CASREGAGEVNGYTF.

This clone was found a few times. This chain connects TRBV25-1 to TRBJ2-7, with TRBD1 as a possible D gene (5 bases). With 3 bases removed from V and 2 bases from J, the gap between germline ends came to 14 bases. This CDR3 has 15 residues. Germline CDR1 reads MGHDK; CDR2 reads SYGVNS. This chain's CDR3 is CASSDSTVYPYEQYF. CDR3 nucleotides: TGTGCCAGCAGTGACTCGACAGTTTACCCCTACGAGCAGTACTTC.

V gene TRBV5-6 combines with J gene TRBJ2-6, with D perhaps matching TRBD1 (5 bases). Germline loops: CDR1 SGHDT, CDR2 YYEEEE. CDR3 length equals 16 residues. V lost 1 base, J lost 1 base, and 9 bases lay in between. In nucleotides, the CDR3 is TGTGCCAGCAGCTTGCAGGGCAGGTCTGGGGCCAACGTCCTGACTTTC. Translating gives CASSLQGRSGANVLTF.

The chain couples TRBV28 to TRBJ1-5; D not certain. Trimming removed 2 bases at V and 3 bases at J, with 11 bases between. The germline gives CDR1 MDHEN, CDR2 SYDVKM. This CDR3 is built from 15 residues. Written as DNA, the CDR3 is TGTGCCAGCAGTTTAGGGCAGGTTTACAATCAGCCCCAGCATTTT. Its protein is CASSLGQVYNQPQHF.

The chain uses TRBV6-5 and TRBJ2-5; D might be TRBD2 (6 bases). The CDR3 is made up of 12 amino acids. The germline V gene has CDR1 MNHEY and CDR2 SVGAGI. Trimming removed 2 bases from V and 5 bases from J, with 6 bases in between. As DNA, the CDR3 is TGTGCCAGCAGTTACGCGGGGGAGACCCAGTACTTC. It encodes CASSYAGETQYF.

In its sample, this clone was seen a few times. V and J are TRBV6-5 and TRBJ2-7, with D tentatively TRBD2 (5 bases). V lost 6 bases to trimming and J lost 7 bases, with 19 bases between them. CDR3 size: 14 residues. Germline V CDR1 and CDR2: MNHEY, SVGAGI. This chain's CDR3 is CASSRIRENSEQYF. The CDR3 nucleotides read TGTGCCAGCAGCCGAATTAGGGAGAATTCGGAGCAGTACTTC.

On this clone itself: At one of its ends the junction is not consistent with the germline gene, which may arise from a read error. V and J are TRBV7-7 and TRBJ2-7, with 8 bases lining up with TRBD2. The CDR3 contains 18 residues. CDR1 and CDR2 (germline): SSHAT, FNYEAQ (reference sequence). CDR3 protein: CASSLALSGAHTYYEQYF. In DNA form, the CDR3 reads TGTGCTAGCAGCTTAGCGCTTAGCGGGGCACACACTTACTACGAGCAGTACTTC.

This sequence joins TRBV30 and TRBJ2-1, with D possibly being TRBD2 (5 bases). Trimming removed 1 base at V and 8 bases at J, with 6 bases between. Germline V gene sequence: CDR1 GTSNPN, CDR2 SVGIG (reference sequence). CDR3 size: 11 residues. CDR3 amino acids: CAWSARDEQFF. The DNA of the CDR3 is TGTGCCTGGAGTGCGAGGGATGAGCAGTTCTTC.

V and J are TRBV29-1 and TRBJ2-5; 9 bases line up with TRBD1. There are 18 residues in the CDR3. The V gene end was trimmed by 6 bases and the J gene end by 2 bases; junction bases not matched to a gene: 19. Germline V gene sequence: CDR1 SQVTM, CDR2 ANQGSEA. CDR3 DNA sequence: TGCAGCGTAGGTGGACAGGGGTTTTCAAAGGGGGTTCAAGAGACCCAGTACTTC. This encodes CSVGGQGFSKGVQETQYF.

The V and J genes are TRBV7-2 and TRBJ2-7; TRBD2 is a possible D gene (5 bases). The CDR3 is 11 amino acids. CDR1 is SGHTA and CDR2 is FQGNSA in the germline V gene. V lost 4 bases to trimming and J lost 6 bases, with 7 bases between them. The CDR3 loop is CASSSLGEQYF. CDR3 bases: TGTGCCAGCAGCTCACTAGGCGAGCAGTACTTC.